This section outlines one TCR beta chain sequence together with its context. Shortly before study entry, within 2 weeks, exposed participants had met a COVID-19 case. These data originate in a study of blood T cell repertoires in COVID-19. The germline CDR1 and CDR2 sequences are SGHVS and FQNEAQ. V gave up 3 bases and J gave up 6 bases, with 11 bases separating them. The CDR3 covers 13 residues. Original analysis: The assay estimated nucleated cells by amplifying reference gene primers. Only in-frame clones appear in the TCRdb table, and some are missing; sequencing was by immunoSEQ multiplex PCR. The V and J calls and clone size come from that table; D and trimming were worked out from the DNA. The data contain about 230,000 clones, 80% to 90% of them singletons.

This sequence joins TRBV7-8 and TRBJ1-2; tentative D call: TRBD1 (6 bases). Source material: PBMCs or T cells enriched from blood (not recorded which). The sequence was collected from a woman in her twenties or thirties who had been exposed to COVID-19. The CDR3 nucleotides read TGTGCCAGCAGCTTCAGACAGGACAATGGCTACACCTTC. It specifies CASSFRQDNGYTF.